This TCR beta chain is from a study of blood T cell repertoires in COVID-19. Germline lookup yields CDR1 MGHRA and CDR2 YSYEKL. The CDR3 runs 18 residues. Unmatched junction bases numbered 12, after V lost 3 bases and J lost 3 bases. One Seattle source followed patients from active infection through their disease course. This clone was detected only a few times. Study processing details: Nucleated cell number was recorded as an estimate derived from reference gene primer amplification. Sequenced by immunoSEQ multiplex PCR; TCRdb stores in-frame clones only, minus some. V and J calls and clone size come straight from that table; D and trimming were deduced from the DNA. The sample holds tens of thousands of clones, around nine tenths seen once.

Source material: peripheral blood. The chain links TRBV4-1 to TRBJ2-1, with 9 bases matching TRBD1. The sequence came from a man aged 60-69 years with COVID-19, enrolled during active disease. The CDR3 bases are TGCGCCAGCAGCCAGGACAGGGAAGGGACAGGGCACTACAATGAGCAGTTCTTC. Translated, it gives CASSQDREGTGHYNEQFF.